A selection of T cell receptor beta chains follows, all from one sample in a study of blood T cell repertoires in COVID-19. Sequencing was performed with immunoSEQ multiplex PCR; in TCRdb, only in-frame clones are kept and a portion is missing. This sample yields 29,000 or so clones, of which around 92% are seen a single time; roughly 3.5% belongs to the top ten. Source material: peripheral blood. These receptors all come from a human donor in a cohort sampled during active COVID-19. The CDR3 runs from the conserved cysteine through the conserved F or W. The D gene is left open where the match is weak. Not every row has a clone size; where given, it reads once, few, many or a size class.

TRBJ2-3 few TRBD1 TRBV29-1 TGCAGCACAGGGGTTGTGGATACGCAGTATTTT CSTGVVDTQYF
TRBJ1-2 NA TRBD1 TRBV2 TGTGCCAGCAGGGAACAGGGGGCCGGTGGCTACACCTTC CASREQGAGGYTF
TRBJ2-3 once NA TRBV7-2 TGTGCCAGCAGCTCCCGAGGACAGAGCACAGATACGCAGTATTTT CASSSRGQSTDTQYF
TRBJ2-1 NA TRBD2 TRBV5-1 TGCGCCAGCGCGGGGGGACCGGGAACCCAATTGGATGAGCAGTTCTTC CASAGGPGTQLDEQFF
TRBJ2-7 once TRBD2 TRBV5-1 TGCGCCAGCAGCGTTAGCGGGGGGAGGAGCTCCTACGAGCAGTACTTC CASSVSGGRSSYEQYF
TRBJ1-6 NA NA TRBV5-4 TGTGCCAGCAGCTTGACGCCCAGCTCCTATAATTCACCCCTCCACTTT CASSLTPSSYNSPLHF
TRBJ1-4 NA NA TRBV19 TGTGCCAGTAGTATGGTGGCGGGTAATGAAAAACTGTTTTTT CASSMVAGNEKLFF
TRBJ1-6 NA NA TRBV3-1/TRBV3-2 TGTGCCAGCAGCCAAGAATCGACGGGACCCCTCCACTTT CASSQESTGPLHF
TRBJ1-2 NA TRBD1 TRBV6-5 TGTGCCAGCACTGCGGACAGGACCTTCTATGGCTACACCTTC CASTADRTFYGYTF
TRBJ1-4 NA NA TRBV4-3 TGCGCCAGCAGCCAGCTCCCCACGACAGGCCTTAATGAAAAACTGTTTTTT CASSQLPTTGLNEKLFF
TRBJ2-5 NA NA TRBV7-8 TGTGCCAGCAGCCCACACGGGGGTTTCCAAGAGACCCAGTACTTC CASSPHGGFQETQYF
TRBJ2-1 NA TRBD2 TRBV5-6 TGTGCCAGCAGCTCGGGACTAATGAACAATGAGCAGTTCTTC CASSSGLMNNEQFF
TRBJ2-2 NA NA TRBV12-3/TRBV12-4 TGTGCCAGCAGTCTTGGAGACGGGGAGCTGTTTTTT CASSLGDGELFF
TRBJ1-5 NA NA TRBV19 TGTGCCAGTACCTGGACAGCTAATAGCAATCAGCCCCAGCATTTT CASTWTANSNQPQHF
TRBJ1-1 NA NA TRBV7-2 TGTGCCAGCAGCTCCGGGGAAGGACGCACTGAAGCTTTCTTT CASSSGEGRTEAFF
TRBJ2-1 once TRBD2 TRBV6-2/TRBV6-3 TGTGCCAGCAGTCCCCTCATGGGACTAGCGGGGGAGAATGAGCAGTTCTTC CASSPLMGLAGENEQFF
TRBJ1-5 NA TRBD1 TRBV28 TGTGCCAGCAGTCCATCGAACCATTACACAGGGGCCCAAAGGAGGAATCAGCCCCAGCATTTT CASSPSNHYTGAQRRNQPQHF
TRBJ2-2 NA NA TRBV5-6 TGTGCCAGCAGCTCTTGGGCCGGACAGAACACCGGGGAGCTGTTTTTT CASSSWAGQNTGELFF
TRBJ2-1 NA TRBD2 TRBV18 TGTGCCAGCTCCCGAGGACTAGCGGGGGAAAATGAGCAGTTCTTC CASSRGLAGENEQFF
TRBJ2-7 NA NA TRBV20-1 TGCAGTGCTAGCCGGGGGGCCGAGCAGTACTTC CSASRGAEQYF
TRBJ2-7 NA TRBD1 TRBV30 TGTGCCTGGATGCTCGGACAGGCGACTTACTTC CAWMLGQATYF
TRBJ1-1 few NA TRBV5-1 TGCGCCAGCAGCTTGGAGACTCGCGGAGAAGCTTTCTTT CASSLETRGEAFF
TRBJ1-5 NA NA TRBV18 TGTGCCAGCGCAGATCGAGGGCCCCAGCATTTT CASADRGPQHF
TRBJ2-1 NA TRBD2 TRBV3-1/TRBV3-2 TGTGCCAGCAGCCAAGGCCGGGGGGGGAATGAGCAGTTCTTC CASSQGRGGNEQFF
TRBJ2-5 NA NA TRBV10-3 TGTGCCATCACCGGGGATGTAAGAGAGACCCAGTACTTC CAITGDVRETQYF
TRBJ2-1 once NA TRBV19 TGTGCCAGTAGTATAGCGGAGGGCGCCTACAATGAGCAGTTCTTC CASSIAEGAYNEQFF
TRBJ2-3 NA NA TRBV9 TGTGCCAGCAGCGCCACAGGGTATTCAGATACGCAGTATTTT CASSATGYSDTQYF
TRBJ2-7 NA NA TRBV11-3 TGTGCCAGCAGCTCCACAGGGTCCTCCGAGCAGTACTTC CASSSTGSSEQYF
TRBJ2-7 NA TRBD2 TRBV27 TGTGCCAGCAGTGCCACTCGACTAGCGGGGGGCTACGAGCAGTACTTC CASSATRLAGGYEQYF
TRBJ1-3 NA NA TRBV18 TGTGCCAGCTCACCAACGTCAGGGTACGGAAACACCATATATTTT CASSPTSGYGNTIYF
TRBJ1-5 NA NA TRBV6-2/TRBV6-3 TGTGCCAGCAGTTACACCGATCGGGGCAATCAGCCCCAGCATTTT CASSYTDRGNQPQHF
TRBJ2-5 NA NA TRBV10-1 TGCGCCAGCAGTGTTCGCAGGGCCACCCAAGAGACCCAGTACTTC CASSVRRATQETQYF
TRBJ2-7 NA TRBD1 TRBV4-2 TGTGCCAGCAGCCAGCTGACAGGGGTCTACGAGCAGTACTTC CASSQLTGVYEQYF
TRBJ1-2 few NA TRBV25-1 TGTGCCAGCAGTGTAATGGGCAGGGAGGGTGGCTACACCTTC CASSVMGREGGYTF
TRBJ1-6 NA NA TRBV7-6 TGTGCCAGCAGACAAACCGGGGGATTGAATAATTCACCCCTCCACTTT CASRQTGGLNNSPLHF
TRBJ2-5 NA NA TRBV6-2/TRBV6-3 TGTGCCAGCAGTTACTTGGGAGAGCTCCAAGAGACCCAGTACTTC CASSYLGELQETQYF
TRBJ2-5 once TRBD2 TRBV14 TGTGCCAGCAGCCAAGGTGGGACTAAAGAGACCCAGTACTTC CASSQGGTKETQYF
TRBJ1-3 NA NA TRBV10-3 TGTGCCATCAGTGAGCGGAGCTCTGGAAACACCATATATTTT CAISERSSGNTIYF
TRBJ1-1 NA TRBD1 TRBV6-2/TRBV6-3 TGTGCCAGCAGCTCGACACAGGGGCGGGGCACTGAAGCTTTCTTT CASSSTQGRGTEAFF
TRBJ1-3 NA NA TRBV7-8 TGTGCCAGCAGCCCCACGCCAGGGGGAAACACCATATATTTT CASSPTPGGNTIYF
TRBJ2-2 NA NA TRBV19 TGTGCCAGTAGTATTAGCTCCGGGACTAACACCGGGGAGCTGTTTTTT CASSISSGTNTGELFF
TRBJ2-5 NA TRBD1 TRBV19 TGTGCCAGTAGTACTGGACAGGGGTGGGAAGAGACCCAGTACTTC CASSTGQGWEETQYF
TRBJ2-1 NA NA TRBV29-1 TGCAGCGCACTACTTTACAATGAGCAGTTCTTC CSALLYNEQFF
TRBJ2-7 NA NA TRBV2 TGTGCCAGCACTTTACAGGGCCACGAGCAGTACTTC CASTLQGHEQYF
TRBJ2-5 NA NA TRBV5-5 TGTGCCAGCAGCTTGGTTGGTACAGGGTTAGAGACCCAGTACTTC CASSLVGTGLETQYF